The present T cell receptor beta chain was sequenced within a study of blood T cell repertoires in COVID-19. Repertoires were generated with immunoSEQ multiplex PCR, while TCRdb's copy carries only in-frame clones and drops some. The profile covers about 87,000 clones, with around 87% appearing a single time and under 8% taken by the ten largest. This clone is a singleton in its sample. Trimming took off 6 bases at V and 8 bases at J, with 25 bases between the two ends. Germline V gene lookup returns CDR1 SNHLY and CDR2 FYNNEI. This CDR3 has 16 residues. The material sequenced was peripheral blood. The source of this sequence is a human donor with acute or convalescent COVID-19. The donor label of this sample is uncertain. The chain uses TRBV2 and TRBJ1-2; maybe TRBD1 (6 bases). The CDR3 DNA sequence: TGTGCCAGCAGAGCCTCCCGCACAGGGAGGGGCGGGGGCTACACCTTC. It translates to CASRASRTGRGGGYTF.